One and the same sample provided the 12 T cell receptor beta chains below, sequenced in a study of technical replicates of blood from a few donors. Method: immunoSEQ multiplex PCR; TCRdb's copy keeps in-frame clones and lacks some. The sample consists of tens of thousands of clones, roughly 91% of them appearing once. Input material: T cells isolated from PBMCs. These receptors originate from a human donor in good health.

The chain couples TRBV5-1 to TRBJ2-1; TRBD2 aligns across 7 bases. This CDR3 contains 17 residues. The germline gives CDR1 SGHRS, CDR2 YFSETQ. Trimming removed 0 bases from V and 4 bases from J; junction bases left unmatched: 10. Here the CDR3 DNA reads TGCGCCAGCAGCTTGGACCCTCTAGCGGCCCCTTACAATGAGCAGTTCTTC. This encodes CASSLDPLAAPYNEQFF.

The chain carries TRBV4-1 and TRBJ2-7; D is possibly TRBD2 (6 bases). Deletions cut 0 bases from V and 4 bases from J, with 19 bases between. The germline gives CDR1 MGHRA, CDR2 YSYEKL. The CDR3 runs to 17 residues. CDR3 residues: CASSQDALLGLLYEQYF. DNA for the CDR3: TGCGCCAGCAGCCAAGATGCCCTACTTGGACTACTTTACGAGCAGTACTTC.

This chain uses TRBV19 with TRBJ2-1; 7 positions agree with TRBD1. The CDR3 has 15 amino acids. CDR1 and CDR2 (germline): LNHDA, SQIVND (reference sequence). V was pared by 5 bases and J by 6 bases, with 10 bases of the junction left unmatched. This CDR3 reads CASSSWTGGTNEQFF. The CDR3 DNA reads TGTGCCAGTAGTTCTTGGACAGGTGGCACCAATGAGCAGTTCTTC.

The chain has TRBV7-9 and TRBJ1-1; D ambiguous. Per the germline V gene, CDR1 is SEHNR and CDR2 is FQNEAQ (reference sequence). The CDR3 is 11 residues long. Deletions cut 6 bases from V and 6 bases from J, with 8 bases between. The CDR3 is CASRVSAEAFF. CDR3 nucleotides: TGTGCCAGCAGGGTAAGCGCTGAAGCTTTCTTT. The complete variable domain, with remaining parts taken from reference TRBV7-9 and TRBJ1-1, reads DTGVSQNPRHKITKRGQNVTFRCDPISEHNRLYWYRQTLGQGPEFLTYFQNEAQLEKSRLLSDRFSAERPKGSFSTLEIQRTEQGDSAMYLCASRVSAEAFFGQGTRLTVV.

This clone has a single count. This rearrangement joins TRBV10-3 to TRBJ1-5; TRBD1 matches 8 bases. This CDR3 contains 13 residues. Germline trimming cut 8 bases from V and 5 bases from J; bases unmatched to any gene: 5. Germline V gene data show CDR1 as ENHRY and CDR2 as SYGVKD. DNA for the CDR3: TGTGCCATCGGACAGGGTGGGTATCAGCCCCAGCATTTT. Translation: CAIGQGGYQPQHF.

The chain couples TRBV2 to TRBJ1-6, with 8 bases that match TRBD1. V was clipped by 6 bases and J by 6 bases; unmatched bases: 4. The CDR3 sequence is 14 residues long. Germline V lookup: CDR1 SNHLY, CDR2 FYNNEI. This CDR3 reads CASRETGGNSPLHF. The CDR3 nucleotides are TGTGCCAGCAGAGAAACAGGGGGTAATTCACCCCTCCACTTT.

V and J are TRBV4-2 and TRBJ1-1; 8 nucleotides align to TRBD1. The CDR3 consists of 12 residues. The V gene's germline CDR1 is LGHNA and CDR2 YNFKEQ. V lost 8 bases to trimming and J lost 5 bases; unmatched junction nucleotides: 4. In DNA, the CDR3 is TGTGCCAGCGGCCGGGACAGGACTGAAGCTTTCTTT. Translated, it gives CASGRDRTEAFF.

The gene calls are TRBV18 and TRBJ1-2; TRBD1 agrees at 8 bases. Germline values: CDR1 KGHSH, CDR2 LQKENI. The V and J ends lost 5 bases and 5 bases, in that order; junction bases with no gene match: 10. The CDR3 length is 15 residues. The CDR3 reads CASSSLPGQEYGYTF. The CDR3 DNA sequence: TGTGCCAGCTCATCACTGCCGGGACAGGAGTATGGCTACACCTTC.

This chain joins TRBV28 and TRBJ2-7, with D possibly matching TRBD2 (6 bases). V was trimmed by 7 bases and J by 0 bases, leaving 16 bases between them. Per germline, CDR1 MDHEN and CDR2 SYDVKM. The CDR3 is 15 amino acids. The CDR3 spells CASNEGGATSYEQYF. The CDR3 DNA reads as TGTGCCAGCAACGAAGGAGGGGCTACCTCCTACGAGCAGTACTTC. The full variable domain, its missing parts supplied by reference TRBV28 and TRBJ2-7, is DVKVTQSSRYLVKRTGEKVFLECVQDMDHENMFWYRQDPGLGLRLIYFSYDVKMKEKGDIPEGYSVSREKKERFSLILESASTNQTSMYLCASNEGGATSYEQYFGPGTRLTVT.

The rearrangement links TRBV7-9 to TRBJ2-2, with 7 bases matching TRBD2. V was pared by 1 base and J by 2 bases, with 4 bases of the junction left unmatched. Germline loops: CDR1 SEHNR, CDR2 FQNEAQ (reference sequence). There are 16 residues in the CDR3. The CDR3 DNA is TGTGCCAGCAGCTTAGTTTGGGACTATAACACCGGGGAGCTGTTTTTT. It codes for CASSLVWDYNTGELFF.

In this sample, this clone turned up once. V and J are TRBV7-8 and TRBJ2-7; TRBD1 matches at 10 bases. Germline loops: CDR1 SGHVS, CDR2 FQNEAQ. This CDR3 spans 14 amino acids. V lost 5 bases and J lost 3; bases outside the gene matches: 4. CDR3 DNA: TGTGCCAGCAGCACGGGACAGGGGTACTACGAGCAGTACTTC. Its translation is CASSTGQGYYEQYF.

The chain carries TRBV6-1 and TRBJ1-4; maybe TRBD1 (6 bases). Germline loops: CDR1 MNHNS, CDR2 SASEGT. The V gene lost 0 bases and the J gene lost 10 bases, with 15 bases spanning the gap. The CDR3 is 15 residues long. The DNA for the CDR3 is TGTGCCAGCAGTGAAGCCATCCTGGCAGGGGCAAAACTGTTTTTT. Protein product: CASSEAILAGAKLFF.